These T cell receptor beta chains were read from a single sample in a study of T cell repertoires in cytomegalovirus infection. Each CDR3 protein gets one entry after TCRdb re-called the reads with MiXCR. The data show approximately 390,000 distinct CDR3 sequences, nearly 35% seen once. These receptors have no identified antigens. Sequencing used cultured PBMCs, obtained from culture after CMV antigen stimulation. Source of these receptors: a human donor in good health (CMV status not recorded). Some clones in this sample may be carry-over from other donors' samples. Each CDR3 is given with its conserved first and last residue. A D gene is named only where the DNA matches it firmly. Size values are once, few and many counts, or a class for expanded clones, and some rows have none.

J,V,size,D,DNA,CDR3
TRBJ2-5,TRBV11-2,NA,NA,TGTGCCAGCAGCACTCGGACAGCCCAAGAGACCCAGTACTTC,CASSTRTAQETQYF
TRBJ2-7,TRBV6-6,NA,NA,TGTGCCAGCAGCATAGGGACATTCGCCTACGAGCAGTACTTC,CASSIGTFAYEQYF
TRBJ1-2,TRBV30,NA,NA,TGTGCCTGGAGTGTATCCCGGCAGGGTTATGGCTACACCTTC,CAWSVSRQGYGYTF
TRBJ2-3,TRBV20-1,NA,NA,TGCAGTGCTATACGGGCGCTTACAGATACGCAGTATTTT,CSAIRALTDTQYF
TRBJ2-5,TRBV7-2,few,TRBD1,TGTGCCAGCAGCTTACAGGGGGCGCGGGAGACCCAGTACTTC,CASSLQGARETQYF
TRBJ1-1,TRBV28,NA,TRBD1,TGTGCCAGCAGTGCCCCCGACAGGGTGAACACTGAAGCTTTCTTT,CASSAPDRVNTEAFF
TRBJ1-2,TRBV19,NA,NA,TGTGCCAGTAGTATTGACACCGCTAACTATGGCTACACCTTC,CASSIDTANYGYTF
TRBJ2-1,TRBV6-8,once,TRBD2,TGTGCCAGCAGAGTAGCGGGAGGCGGCGAGCAGTTCTTC,CASRVAGGGEQFF
TRBJ1-3,TRBV12-3/TRBV12-4,NA,NA,TGTGCCATCGCGTCTTCTGGAAACACCATATATTTT,CAIASSGNTIYF
TRBJ2-3,TRBV5-6,few,TRBD2,TGTGCCAGCAGCTTGTGGCTAGCGGGAAACACAGATACGCAGTATTTT,CASSLWLAGNTDTQYF